This record looks at one T cell receptor beta chain sequence and its context. As yet, its antigen is unknown. This sample was taken from a study of STAT5B mutations in CD4+ large granular lymphocyte leukemia. Study details: The CDR3 'QG' motif was associated with a particular HLA allele among healthy donors.

General observations from the study: TRBV06-family usage was enriched in top patient clones (8/27) versus controls (2/35).

Buffy coats from healthy blood donors served as controls. Trimming took 2 bases from V and 6 from J, leaving 8 bases between them. Germline loops: CDR1 SGHRS, CDR2 YFSETQ. This CDR3 region has 12 residues. The assay was run at survey level. Here immunoSEQ multiplex PCR was the method, and the copy in TCRdb shows in-frame clones only, minus some. The table has over 25,000 clones, less than 75% seen once. This clonotype was obtained from a human donor in good health. This sequence joins TRBV5-1 and TRBJ1-2, with unresolved D. Sequencing input: CD4+ T cells from blood buffy coats. As DNA, the CDR3 is TGCGCCAGCAGCTTCGAACTAGATGGCTACACCTTC. Its protein is CASSFELDGYTF.